The present TCR beta chain was sequenced within a study of shared clonotypes between healthy human individuals (dated by TCRdb to about 2020). General notes on the study: A few men and a couple of women, aged 18 to 49 years, made up the cohort. Blood TCR repertoires of roughly five healthy adults were deeply sequenced to estimate repertoire size and the extent of clonotype sharing between individuals. To increase sequencing depth and limit assay-specific biases, different laboratories used diverse techniques to prepare libraries and sequence TCR repertoires. Per donor, three plates each were used for CD4 naive and CD4 memory, two for CD8 naive, and one for CD8 memory. Leukapheresis yielded between about 0.9 and 8.9 billion PBMCs per donor. Here is what the overall study found, with its caveats: Rarefaction of sorted-subset datasets indicated incomplete sequencing despite the large sequencing depth. Sharing across a few donors was observed for about 5% of naive CD4, 3.5% of naive CD8, roughly 2.3% of memory CD4, and around 0.44% of memory CD8 clonotypes. Naive subsets generally had larger estimated clonotype richness than memory subsets did. The small number of donors limited the genetic and exposure-history diversity represented. Only blood was sampled, and tissue TCR repertoires likely differ from those in blood. Compared with non-shared clonotypes, clonotypes shared by all four sorted-subset donors had higher generation probabilities. Based on pairwise subsampling, the degree of clonotype sharing among donors was expected to be affected by sequencing depth.

This clone came up once. Its antigen is still unknown. No base-level quality is on record; no much larger clone is a single base apart. Using the deep immunoSEQ assay, multiplex PCR amplified TCR CDR3 regions from genomic DNA. Extracted genomic DNA from each cell subset was distributed evenly across all wells of several immunoSEQ 96-well plates, and each plate was treated as a replicate. For sorted subsets, about 210 ng of genomic DNA, equivalent to some 33,000 T cell genomes, went into each replicate PCR. Purified libraries were measured with a Qubit 3.0 fluorometer, size-checked on a Bioanalyzer 2100, and measured again with the KAPA Library Quantification kit. Every immunoSEQ 96-well plate was sequenced on a dedicated single-read 150-cycle Illumina NextSeq 550 flow cell. The study's processing was this. The immunoSEQ output contained only junctional sequences without quality scores, so filtering could not match that applied to full-length reads. Sequences were annotated with PyIR, a Python wrapper for IgBLAST v1.9, using IMGT germline references to assign V/J genes and CDR3. Reads with weak V/J assignments (E-value above 1e-6), missing CDR3, stop codons, out-of-frame junctions, or ambiguous translated residues were removed. A V3J clonotype was defined by an identical inferred V gene, J gene, and CDR3 amino acid sequence. To compute the percentage overlap between repertoires, the number of shared unique clonotypes was divided by the size of the smaller repertoire. Repertoire richness was assessed with RTK rarefaction, the Chao1 estimator, and Recon v2.1 estimates of unobserved clonotypes. OLGA was used to compute generation probabilities for all TCRbeta clonotypes that the gDNA method yielded from a few donors. The immuneACCESS repertoire file appears here via TCRdb, limited to in-frame rearrangements. These files lack a portion of the clones; in checked studies, under half of the deficit traces to unresolved V genes, and the cause of the others is not known. The D gene and trimming were derived from the DNA, and the V and J assignments and clone size from that table. The sample has over 2 million clones on record, over 85% of them singletons. Together, the top ten hold under 0.15% of the sample.

Trimming at the junction amounts to 10 bases on V and 0 bases on J, and the germline ends lie 15 bases apart. Inclusive of the bounding cysteine and phenylalanine, the CDR3 is 14 residues long. The DNA shown is the 42-base CDR3, in frame from base 1. CDR1 and CDR2 are drawn from the germline V gene: MNHEY, SVGAGI. Donors were healthy HIV-negative adults with no recently reported acute infections or vaccinations. Every donor was a Caucasian adult residing in Nashville, Tennessee, USA. Magnetic negative selection was used to enrich CD4+ T cells, after which naive cells were positively selected on CD45RA and the negative fraction became the memory subset. Blood was collected by leukapheresis, and PBMCs were isolated by Ficoll-Histopaque density gradient centrifugation and then cryopreserved in liquid nitrogen vapor phase. Analytical flow cytometry was used to check the purity and quantity of each magnetically sorted T cell population. Genomic DNA was isolated from every sorted fraction and measured by UV absorbance on a Nanodrop 2000c.

The V and J segments used are TRBV6-5 and TRBJ1-2; there is no confident call for the D gene. The receptor comes from a young man in good health. The sequenced sample was naive CD4+ T cells sorted from blood. This specimen's cell subset or site label, per the study, means: CD45RA+ positively selected. CDR3 sequence: CATREEKANYGYTF. The nucleotides read TGTGCCACACGGGAGGAAAAAGCTAACTATGGCTACACCTTC.